This T cell receptor beta chain was observed in a study of early stage breast cancer tumors. The overall study: ER+/PR+/HER2- status applied to about 70% of the 16 invasive breast tumors.

Notes on this clone: Its antigen remains unknown.

The CDR3 runs 15 residues. Blood replicates held 0.5 ug DNA, tumor or normal breast roughly 1.5 ug, two each. The table came from immunoSEQ multiplex PCR; TCRdb's copy has only in-frame clones and leaves some out. This sample has about 3,200 clones, with around three fifths found just once. The study's findings and limits: In about 90% of the 16 patients, blood comparison separated tumor from normal breast. Commonly generated sequences made up most enriched TCRB sequences shared between patients.

The sequenced material came from breast tumor tissue. This TCR was recovered from a person aged 35 to 50 with breast cancer. The V call is TRBV21-1, the J call TRBJ2-1. TRBV21-1 is listed as a pseudogene. This CDR3 reads CASSKFRPSYNEQFF. The CDR3 DNA follows: TGTGCCAGCAGCAAATTTAGGCCCTCCTACAATGAGCAGTTCTTC.